This TCR beta chain was sequenced in a study of brain T cells in children with intractable seizures. Broader study findings: Viral specificity was inferred only from CDR3 similarity; HCMV serostatus was unknown.

At least one anti-epileptic drug was given before surgery. Generated by immunoSEQ multiplex PCR, the TCRdb table keeps only in-frame clones and is missing some. The table has under 45,000 clones, over 75% seen once. Concerning this clone itself: Its antigen remains unidentified.

Germline assignment: CDR1 SQVTM and CDR2 ANQGSEA. This CDR3 is built from 13 residues. Trimming left V 6 bases short and J 2 bases short, with 13 bases between. V usage is TRBV29-1 and J usage is TRBJ1-2, with D possibly being TRBD1 (6 bases). The material sequenced was peripheral blood, taken at surgery. The TCR originated in a girl aged 2-9 years with tuberous sclerosis and intractable seizures. CDR3 in DNA: TGCAGCGTCTCCCTACAGGGCAACTATGGCTACACCTTC. It codes for CSVSLQGNYGYTF.